This TCR beta chain is drawn from a study of blood T cell repertoires in COVID-19. Study information: From the United States, Italy and Spain came samples of acute and convalescent COVID-19. Sample material is recorded as cDNA or gDNA derived from T cells, B-cell-depleted T cells, or PBMCs.

The CDR3 covers 15 residues. CDR1 and CDR2 from the germline V gene are SGHRS and YFSETQ. The V end lost 3 bases, the J end lost 2 bases, and 12 bases lay between the germline ends. In the authors' workflow: Researchers report that nucleated cell counts were estimated from reference gene primer amplification. Sequenced by immunoSEQ multiplex PCR; TCRdb stores in-frame clones only, minus some. The V and J calls and clone size come from that table; D and trimming were worked out from the DNA. The sample has 80,000 to 100,000 clones; 70% to 80% are singletons. The specimen sequenced was peripheral blood. The chain combines TRBV5-1 with TRBJ1-3; D perhaps matches TRBD1 (6 bases). The clonotype originates from a human donor in a cohort sampled during active COVID-19. The CDR3 loop reads CASSYAGAPGNTIYF. The CDR3 coding sequence is TGCGCCAGCAGCTACGCAGGGGCCCCTGGAAACACCATATATTTT.